These 31 T cell receptor beta chains came from one sample sequenced in a study of early T cells in non-severe SARS-CoV-2 infection. Using its own MiXCR run on the 5' RACE reads, TCRdb lists one record per CDR3 protein. This sample has 80,000 or so distinct CDR3 sequences, with less than 8% found just once. Sequencing was performed on whole blood. The receptors were sampled from an adult who was a healthcare worker with PCR-confirmed SARS-CoV-2 infection or an uninfected control (not recorded which).

The V and J genes are TRBV12-3 or TRBV12-4 and TRBJ2-7; no reliable D call. Between the trimmed V and J ends, which lost 5 bases and 5 bases, there was a span of 7 bases. This CDR3 has 11 residues. CDR3 sequence reads: CASSRSDEQYF. The CDR3 DNA is TGTGCCAGCAGTAGGAGCGACGAGCAGTACTTC.

This clonotype was seen only a few times. V is TRBV13 and J is TRBJ2-3, with D unclear. V was pared by 0 bases and J by 2 bases, with 9 bases between. The CDR3 extends over 15 amino acids. Germline CDR1 PRHDT, CDR2 FYEKMQ (reference sequence). CDR3 nucleotide sequence: TGTGCCAGCAGCTTAGGGGGCACCTACACAGATACGCAGTATTTT. Translated, it gives CASSLGGTYTDTQYF.

This clonotype has ten or more counts. The genes are TRBV2 and TRBJ2-1; the D is unclear. Per germline, CDR1 SNHLY and CDR2 FYNNEI. CDR3 length: 13 amino acids. V dropped 3 bases and J dropped 6 bases, with 9 bases sitting between them. The CDR3: CASSDSRTNEQFF. The CDR3, as DNA: TGTGCCAGCAGTGACAGCCGAACCAATGAGCAGTTCTTC.

V is TRBV19 and J is TRBJ2-3; a weak D match, TRBD2 (5 bases). The CDR3 totals 16 residues. Germline lookup yields CDR1 LNHDA and CDR2 SQIVND (reference sequence). Trimming removed 3 bases from V and 1 base from J, with 14 bases in between. In nucleotides, the CDR3 is TGTGCCAGTAGTATCGGGCTGGACTGGCGCACAGATACGCAGTATTTT. Protein sequence: CASSIGLDWRTDTQYF.

This clonotype was found many times. The V call is TRBV3-1, the J call TRBJ2-1; D is perhaps TRBD1 or TRBD2 (5 bases each). Germline V gene lookup returns CDR1 LGHDT and CDR2 YNNKEL (reference sequence). The CDR3 contains 15 residues. The V end was cut by 6 bases, the J end by 0 bases, with 12 bases between. CDR3 DNA sequence: TGTGCCAGCAGGAGGGACCGGAGCTCCTACAATGAGCAGTTCTTC. Protein product: CASRRDRSSYNEQFF.

This clonotype has a count of ten or more. The chain uses TRBV11-2 and TRBJ2-7; D unclear. The CDR3 covers 13 residues. Trimming took off 1 base at V and 3 bases at J, with 7 bases between the two ends. Germline values: CDR1 SGHAT, CDR2 FQNNGV. DNA for the CDR3: TGTGCCAGCAGCTTAGCACAGAACTACGAGCAGTACTTC. Amino acids: CASSLAQNYEQYF.

This clonotype was seen a few times. The chain links TRBV18 to TRBJ2-7; TRBD2 is a possible D gene (7 bases). Germline values: CDR1 KGHSH, CDR2 LQKENI. Trimming removed 2 bases at V and 3 bases at J, with 14 bases between. The CDR3 covers 15 residues. The CDR3 DNA sequence: TGTGCCAGCTCACCAGCGGCGGGGGCCAGCTACGAGCAGTACTTC. The encoded protein is CASSPAAGASYEQYF.

The chain employs TRBV30 and TRBJ1-6; 7 bases agree with TRBD1. Germline loops: CDR1 GTSNPN, CDR2 SVGIG (reference sequence). This CDR3 is 15 amino acids long. With 3 bases clipped from V and 7 bases from J, the junction kept 9 bases outside the gene matches. Written as DNA, the CDR3 is TGTGCCTGGAGACCTCCGGGACAGAGGAATTCACCCCTCCACTTT. As protein: CAWRPPGQRNSPLHF.

This sequence joins TRBV7-6 and TRBJ2-7; TRBD2 matches 11 bases. Trimming took 5 bases from V and 1 from J; bases not matched to a gene: 19. The CDR3 has 20 residues. CDR1 and CDR2 from the germline V gene are SGHVS and FNYEAQ. The DNA of the CDR3 is TGTGCCAGCAGCCTTTCCCCGGGACTAGCGGTTAGTAGGGGATCCTACGAGCAGTACTTC. It is translated as CASSLSPGLAVSRGSYEQYF.

The chain has TRBV5-1 and TRBJ2-7, with TRBD1 as a possible D gene (5 bases). Germline V CDR1 and CDR2: SGHRS, YFSETQ. CDR3 length equals 13 residues. Trimming pared 3 bases from V and 3 bases from J, leaving 10 bases between. CDR3 bases: TGCGCCAGCAGCTCCCAGGGATACTACGAGCAGTACTTC. Translating it yields CASSSQGYYEQYF.

This clonotype appeared a few times. V gene TRBV3-1 combines with J gene TRBJ1-6; D gene unclear. The V end was cut by 3 bases, the J end by 6 bases, with 9 bases between. The CDR3 contains 14 residues. In germline, CDR1 is LGHDT, CDR2 YNNKEL (reference sequence). CDR3 DNA sequence: TGTGCCAGCAGCCAGGGCCGGATTAATTCACCCCTCCACTTT. Translation: CASSQGRINSPLHF.

This clonotype was recorded at least ten times. This chain connects TRBV29-1 to TRBJ1-5; 8 nucleotides match TRBD1. Germline V gene sequence: CDR1 SQVTM, CDR2 ANQGSEA. There are 14 residues in the CDR3. The V and J ends lost 6 bases and 2 bases, in that order; junction bases with no gene match: 6. This CDR3 is CSVQQGVGNQPQHF. The CDR3 DNA sequence: TGCAGCGTCCAACAGGGGGTTGGCAATCAGCCCCAGCATTTT.

This clonotype has a count of ten or more. The DNA for the CDR3 is TGTGCCAGCAGCACAGGGGGCGTTGGAAACACCATATATTTT. This encodes CASSTGGVGNTIYF. The J gene is TRBJ1-3, the V gene TRBV7-2; 9 bases agree with TRBD1. Germline V CDR1 and CDR2: SGHTA, FQGNSA. The CDR3 is made up of 14 amino acids. The ends lost 5 bases at V and 3 bases at J; junction bases unmatched: 2.

Ten or more counts support this clonotype. This CDR3 reads CASSDRDRALTYGYTF. As DNA, the CDR3 is TGTGCCAGCAGTGACCGGGACAGGGCTTTGACCTATGGCTACACCTTC. The chain employs TRBV2 and TRBJ1-2; 9 nucleotides agree with TRBD1. V trimming: 3 bases; J trimming: 4 bases; junction bases outside the gene matches: 9. The CDR3 totals 16 residues. CDR1 is SNHLY and CDR2 is FYNNEI in the germline V gene.

Here the CDR3 DNA reads TGTGCCAGCAGTCCCCGAATGGCTGGGGTTTCCTACAATGAGCAGTTCTTC. This encodes CASSPRMAGVSYNEQFF. This chain uses TRBV6-1 with TRBJ2-1; D is uncertain. This CDR3 spans 17 amino acids. Germline lookup yields CDR1 MNHNS and CDR2 SASEGT. The V end lost 5 bases, the J end lost 1 base, and 18 bases lay between the germline ends.

The chain joins TRBV20-1 to TRBJ2-7; 8 bases agree with TRBD1. Losses at the gene ends were 4 bases for V and 2 bases for J; bases not matched to a gene: 7. The CDR3 has 14 residues. The germline V gene has CDR1 DFQATT and CDR2 SNEGSKA (reference sequence). The CDR3 nucleotides are TGCAGTGCTATTCGACAGGGGTCAACCTACGAGCAGTACTTC. It encodes CSAIRQGSTYEQYF.

This clonotype showed up many times. The chain recombines TRBV19 with TRBJ1-5; a possible D gene is TRBD1 (5 bases). Germline V lookup: CDR1 LNHDA, CDR2 SQIVND (reference sequence). The V end was cut by 4 bases, the J end by 3 bases, with 10 bases between. CDR3 length equals 14 residues. The CDR3 sequence: CASSKGRNNQPQHF. The CDR3 coding sequence is TGTGCCAGTAGTAAGGGGAGGAACAATCAGCCCCAGCATTTT.

This clonotype was recorded a few times. The chain has TRBV5-4 and TRBJ2-1, with 10 bases fitting TRBD2. From germline, CDR1 is SGHNT and CDR2 YYREEE (reference sequence). CDR3 length: 15 residues. V was clipped by 2 bases and J by 5 bases; unmatched bases: 4. The CDR3, as DNA: TGTGCCAGCAGCTTCAGGACTAGCGGTAACAATGAGCAGTTCTTC. Amino acid sequence: CASSFRTSGNNEQFF.

As to this clonotype: This likely comes from a read error, as the CDR3 has no conserved phenylalanine or tryptophan at its end. The rearrangement joins TRBV4-2 to TRBJ2-2; TRBD1 aligns across 7 bases. The CDR3 covers 17 residues. Per the germline V gene, CDR1 is LGHNA and CDR2 is YNFKEQ. Trimming took 4 bases from V and 0 from J; bases not matched to a gene: 8. The DNA for the CDR3 is TGTGCCAGCAGCCCGTCCCGGGACAGCGCGAACACCGGGGAGCTGTTTTAT. Translation: CASSPSRDSANTGELFY.

This clonotype was seen repeatedly, ten times or more. For the CDR3, the DNA is TGCGCCAGCAGCCACGACAGGGCGCGCGCTTTCTTT. Protein: CASSHDRARAFF. The rearrangement joins TRBV4-3 to TRBJ1-1, with 7 bases identical to TRBD1. This CDR3 has 12 amino acids. The V gene end was trimmed by 3 bases and the J gene end by 11 bases; junction bases not matched to a gene: 6. Germline V gene lookup returns CDR1 LGHNA and CDR2 YSLEER.

V and J are TRBV12-3 or TRBV12-4 and TRBJ2-2, with D possibly being TRBD1 or TRBD2 (5 bases each). This CDR3 is 15 amino acids long. V lost 5 bases and J lost 0, with 10 bases in between. The CDR3 protein is CASSPRDANTGELFF. In DNA, the CDR3 is TGTGCCAGCAGTCCCCGGGACGCGAACACCGGGGAGCTGTTTTTT.

This chain uses TRBV18 with TRBJ2-1; D gene unclear. Germline CDR1 and CDR2: KGHSH and LQKENI. Trimming took off 5 bases at V and 5 bases at J, with 4 bases between the two ends. This CDR3 has 11 residues. As DNA, the CDR3 is TGTGCCAGCTCAATCGACAATGAGCAGTTCTTC. Its protein product is CASSIDNEQFF. Complete variable domain (other parts from reference TRBV18 and TRBJ2-1): NAGVMQNPRHLVRRRGQEARLRCSPMKGHSHVYWYRQLPEEGLKFMVYLQKENIIDESGMPKERFSAEFPKEGPSILRIQQVVRGDSAAYFCASSIDNEQFFGPGTRLTVL.

This clonotype was recorded a few times. The chain has TRBV2 and TRBJ1-2; 7 positions agree with TRBD1. Trimming cost V 10 bases and J 3 bases; bases outside gene matches: 8. The CDR3 runs to 13 residues. Germline V gene sequence: CDR1 SNHLY, CDR2 FYNNEI. The CDR3 DNA reads as TGTGCCACGCTTGGGACAGTCTACTATGGCTACACCTTC. Translation gives CATLGTVYYGYTF.

This clonotype was seen repeatedly, ten times or more. V usage is TRBV7-2 and J usage is TRBJ2-3; 10 bases line up with TRBD2. The V segment lost 2 bases and the J segment 4 bases; nucleotides outside the gene matches: 6. Germline V lookup: CDR1 SGHTA, CDR2 FQGNSA. CDR3 length: 16 amino acids. CDR3 protein: CASSLSPSGSADTQYF. The CDR3 DNA is TGTGCCAGCAGCTTATCACCTAGCGGGAGCGCAGATACGCAGTATTTT.

This clonotype has a count of ten or more. The DNA of the CDR3 is TGTGCCAGCAGTGTACTCCAGGGGGAAAAACTGTTTTTT. This encodes CASSVLQGEKLFF. The V and J genes are TRBV6-1 and TRBJ1-4; the D gene is possibly TRBD1 (6 bases). Trimming shortened V by 4 bases and J by 8 bases, and 11 bases separated the two germline ends. This CDR3 region has 13 residues. CDR1 MNHNS and CDR2 SASEGT come from the germline V gene.

V gene TRBV6-2 or TRBV6-3 combines with J gene TRBJ2-4; no clear D gene. Between the trimmed V and J ends, which lost 6 bases and 7 bases, there was a span of 10 bases. Germline V gives CDR1 MNHEY, CDR2 SVGEGT. CDR3 length equals 12 residues. The CDR3 reads CASRDPLNIQYF. CDR3 coding DNA: TGTGCCAGCAGAGATCCATTGAACATTCAGTACTTC.

The V and J genes are TRBV5-4 and TRBJ2-2, with 9 bases identical to TRBD2. The junction had 9 bases not matched to a gene; V was cut back by 1 base and J by 5 bases. The germline CDR1 and CDR2 sequences are SGHNT and YYREEE (reference sequence). The length of the CDR3 is 17 residues. In DNA form, the CDR3 reads TGTGCCAGCAGCTTGTATACTAGCGGGCCCCAGACCGGGGAGCTGTTTTTT. This gives the protein CASSLYTSGPQTGELFF.

With respect to this clonotype: A much larger clone lies a single base off, so this may be a read error. The chain carries TRBV7-9 and TRBJ2-7; no definite D call. Deletions cut 3 bases from V and 4 bases from J, with 16 bases between. The CDR3 is made up of 15 amino acids. Germline V gives CDR1 SEHNR, CDR2 FQNEAQ (reference sequence). The CDR3 region has the DNA TGTGCCAGCAGCTTGTCCAGGCTACAAGATTACGAGCAGTACTTC. Translation gives CASSLSRLQDYEQYF.

This clonotype turned up a few times. This chain links TRBV7-9 with TRBJ2-4, with 8 bases fitting TRBD2. CDR3 size: 14 residues. CDR1 SEHNR and CDR2 FQNEAQ come from the germline V gene (reference sequence). The ends lost 7 bases at V and 8 bases at J; junction bases unmatched: 10. The CDR3 loop reads CASTPAGGTDIQYF. CDR3 bases: TGTGCCAGCACCCCTGCGGGGGGTACGGACATTCAGTACTTC.

This clonotype has at least ten counts. V is TRBV18 and J is TRBJ1-4; D possibly corresponds to TRBD1 (6 bases). There are 13 residues in the CDR3. Germline V lookup: CDR1 KGHSH, CDR2 LQKENI. The V gene lost 4 bases and the J gene lost 4 bases, with 7 bases spanning the gap. The CDR3 sequence: CASSLDSNEKLFF. The CDR3 region has the DNA TGTGCCAGCTCACTGGACAGTAATGAAAAACTGTTTTTT.

This clonotype was seen a handful of times. V usage is TRBV4-3 and J usage is TRBJ2-7; D may be TRBD1 (5 bases). The CDR3 totals 15 residues. V lost 0 bases and J lost 3, with 12 bases in between. Germline-derived CDR1 and CDR2 are LGHNA and YSLEER. As DNA, the CDR3 is TGCGCCAGCAGCCAAGACCAGGGCAGTAACTACGAGCAGTACTTC. This sequence encodes CASSQDQGSNYEQYF.